This T cell receptor beta chain originates from a study of beta chain features in type 1 diabetes. Study findings and constraints: Type 1 diabetes patients had moderately but significantly shorter TCRB CDR3s in all four CD4+ subsets.

The study reverse transcribed the entire isolated RNA, so it sequenced expressed TCRB transcripts. Profiled with immunoSEQ multiplex PCR; TCRdb holds only in-frame clones, not every one. Of a few hundred thousand clones listed, roughly an eighth are singletons. Comment on this clone: The antigen is unknown.

The sequence derives from a man aged 30 to 39 with type 1 diabetes. Input material: naive CD4+ T cells from blood.

In DNA form, the CDR3 reads TGTGCCAGCGCCCAGACTAGCGGGAGCTACGAGCAGTACTTC. Residues: CASAQTSGSYEQYF. The chain has TRBV19 and TRBJ2-7, with 12 bases lining up with TRBD2. This CDR3 is 14 amino acids long. Germline V lookup: CDR1 LNHDA, CDR2 SQIVND (reference sequence). Losses at the gene ends were 9 bases for V and 3 bases for J; bases not matched to a gene: 6.